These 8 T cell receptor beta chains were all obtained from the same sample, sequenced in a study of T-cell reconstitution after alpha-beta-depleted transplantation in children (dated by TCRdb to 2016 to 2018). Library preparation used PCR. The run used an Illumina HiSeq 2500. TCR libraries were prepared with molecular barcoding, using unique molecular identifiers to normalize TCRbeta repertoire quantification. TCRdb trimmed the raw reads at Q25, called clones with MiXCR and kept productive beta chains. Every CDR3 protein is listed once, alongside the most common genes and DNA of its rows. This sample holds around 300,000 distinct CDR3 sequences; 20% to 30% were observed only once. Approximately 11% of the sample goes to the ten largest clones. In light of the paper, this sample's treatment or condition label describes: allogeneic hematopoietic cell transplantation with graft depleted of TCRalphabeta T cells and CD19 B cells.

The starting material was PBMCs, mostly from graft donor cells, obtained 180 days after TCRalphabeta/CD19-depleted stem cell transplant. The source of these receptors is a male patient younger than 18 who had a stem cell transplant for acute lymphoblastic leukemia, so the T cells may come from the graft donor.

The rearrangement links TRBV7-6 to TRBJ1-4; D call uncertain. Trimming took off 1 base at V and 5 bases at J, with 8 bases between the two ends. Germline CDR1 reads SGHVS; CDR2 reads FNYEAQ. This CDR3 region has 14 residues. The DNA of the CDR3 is TGTGCCAGCAGCTTAGAGTCTTACAATGAAAAACTGTTTTTT. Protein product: CASSLESYNEKLFF.

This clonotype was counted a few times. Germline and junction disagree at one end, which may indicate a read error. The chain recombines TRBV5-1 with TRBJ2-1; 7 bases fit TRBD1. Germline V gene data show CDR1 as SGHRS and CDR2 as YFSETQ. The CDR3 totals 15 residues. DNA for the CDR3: TGCGCCAGAAGCTTTACCGGGACAGCCTACAATGAGCAGTTCTTC. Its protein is CARSFTGTAYNEQFF.

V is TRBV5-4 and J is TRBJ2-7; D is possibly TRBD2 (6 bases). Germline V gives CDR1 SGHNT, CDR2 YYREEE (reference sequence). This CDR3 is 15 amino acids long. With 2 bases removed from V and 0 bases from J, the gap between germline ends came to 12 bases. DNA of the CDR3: TGTGCCAGCAGCTTAGGCCGGAGGGGCTCCTACGAGCAGTACTTC. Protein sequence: CASSLGRRGSYEQYF. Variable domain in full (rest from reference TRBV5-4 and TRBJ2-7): ETGVTQSPTHLIKTRGQQVTLRCSSQSGHNTVSWYQQALGQGPQFIFQYYREEENGRGNFPPRFSGLQFPNYSSELNVNALELDDSALYLCASSLGRRGSYEQYFGPGTRLTVT.

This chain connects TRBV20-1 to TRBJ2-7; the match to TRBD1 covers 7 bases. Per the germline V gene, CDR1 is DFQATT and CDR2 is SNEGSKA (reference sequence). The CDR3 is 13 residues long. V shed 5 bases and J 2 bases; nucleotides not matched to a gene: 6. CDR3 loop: CSAEGTDPYEQYF. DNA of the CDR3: TGCAGTGCTGAGGGGACAGACCCCTACGAGCAGTACTTC.

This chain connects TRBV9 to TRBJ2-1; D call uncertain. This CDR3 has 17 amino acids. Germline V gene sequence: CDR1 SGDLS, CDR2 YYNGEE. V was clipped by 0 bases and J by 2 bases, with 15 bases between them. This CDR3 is CASSVATTVGAYNEQFF. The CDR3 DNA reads TGTGCCAGCAGCGTAGCTACGACTGTCGGAGCCTACAATGAGCAGTTCTTC.

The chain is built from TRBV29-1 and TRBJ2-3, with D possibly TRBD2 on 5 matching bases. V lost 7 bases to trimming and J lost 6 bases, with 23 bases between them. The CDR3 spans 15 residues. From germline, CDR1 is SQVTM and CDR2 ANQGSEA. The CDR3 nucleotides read TGCAGCGGATGTAGCGTGGTCGCTGTCGCGGATACGCAGTATTTT. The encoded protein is CSGCSVVAVADTQYF.

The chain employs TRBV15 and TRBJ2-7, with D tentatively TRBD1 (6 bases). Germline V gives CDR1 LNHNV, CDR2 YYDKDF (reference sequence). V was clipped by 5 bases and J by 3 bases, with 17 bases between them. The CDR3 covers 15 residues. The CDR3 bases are TGTGCCACCAGCGTAGACCCTAACAGGGACTACGAGCAGTACTTC. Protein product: CATSVDPNRDYEQYF.

The CDR3 sequence: CSARTGKLSNQPQHF. For the CDR3, the DNA is TGCAGTGCCCGGACGGGGAAACTTAGCAATCAGCCCCAGCATTTT. V gene TRBV20-1 combines with J gene TRBJ1-5; D is uncertain. This CDR3 region has 15 residues. Germline assignment: CDR1 DFQATT and CDR2 SNEGSKA (reference sequence). V was cut by 6 bases and J by 0 bases, with 15 bases left in between.